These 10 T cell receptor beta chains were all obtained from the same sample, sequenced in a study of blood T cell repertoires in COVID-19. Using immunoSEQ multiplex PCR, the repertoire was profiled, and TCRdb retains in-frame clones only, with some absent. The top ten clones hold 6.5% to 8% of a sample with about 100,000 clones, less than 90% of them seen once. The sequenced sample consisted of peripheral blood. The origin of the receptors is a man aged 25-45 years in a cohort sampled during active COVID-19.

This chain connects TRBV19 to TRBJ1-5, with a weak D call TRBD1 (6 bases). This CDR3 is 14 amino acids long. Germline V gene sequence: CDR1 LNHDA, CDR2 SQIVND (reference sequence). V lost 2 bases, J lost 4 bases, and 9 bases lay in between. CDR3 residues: CASSIQGGNQPQHF. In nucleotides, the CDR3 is TGTGCCAGTAGTATACAAGGGGGTAATCAGCCCCAGCATTTT. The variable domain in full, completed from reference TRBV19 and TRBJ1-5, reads DGGITQSPKYLFRKEGQNVTLSCEQNLNHDAMYWYRQDPGQGLRLIYYSQIVNDFQKGDIAEGYSVSREKKESFPLTVTSAQKNPTAFYLCASSIQGGNQPQHFGDGTRLSIL.

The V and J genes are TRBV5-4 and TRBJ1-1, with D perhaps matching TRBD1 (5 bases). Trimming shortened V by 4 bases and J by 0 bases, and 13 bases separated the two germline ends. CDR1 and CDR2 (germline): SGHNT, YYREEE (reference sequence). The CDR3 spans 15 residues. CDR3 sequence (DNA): TGTGCCAGCAGCCAGACAGTGGGAATGAACACTGAAGCTTTCTTT. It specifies CASSQTVGMNTEAFF.

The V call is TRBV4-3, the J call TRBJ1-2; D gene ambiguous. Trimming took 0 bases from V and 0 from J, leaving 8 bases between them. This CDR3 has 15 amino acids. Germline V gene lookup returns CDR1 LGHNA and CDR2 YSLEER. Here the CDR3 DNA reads TGCGCCAGCAGCCAAGATGCAACAGCTAACTATGGCTACACCTTC. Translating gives CASSQDATANYGYTF.

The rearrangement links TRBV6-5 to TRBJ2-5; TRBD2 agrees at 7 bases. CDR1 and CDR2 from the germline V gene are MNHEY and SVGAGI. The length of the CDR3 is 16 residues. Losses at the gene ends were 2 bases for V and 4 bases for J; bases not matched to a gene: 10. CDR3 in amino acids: CASSYKGRLAGETQYF. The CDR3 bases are TGTGCCAGCAGTTACAAGGGGAGGTTAGCGGGAGAGACCCAGTACTTC.

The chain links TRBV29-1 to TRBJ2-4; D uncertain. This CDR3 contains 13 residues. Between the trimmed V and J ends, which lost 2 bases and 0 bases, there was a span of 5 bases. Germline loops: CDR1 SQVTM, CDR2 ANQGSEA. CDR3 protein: CSVEPLAKNIQYF. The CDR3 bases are TGCAGCGTTGAACCCCTAGCCAAAAACATTCAGTACTTC.

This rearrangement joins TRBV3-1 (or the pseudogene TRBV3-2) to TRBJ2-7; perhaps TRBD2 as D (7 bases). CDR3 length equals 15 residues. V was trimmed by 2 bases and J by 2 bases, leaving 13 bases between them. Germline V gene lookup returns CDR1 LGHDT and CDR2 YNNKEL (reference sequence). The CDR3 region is CASSQRGAPTYEQYF. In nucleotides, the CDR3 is TGTGCCAGCAGCCAACGGGGGGCCCCCACCTACGAGCAGTACTTC.

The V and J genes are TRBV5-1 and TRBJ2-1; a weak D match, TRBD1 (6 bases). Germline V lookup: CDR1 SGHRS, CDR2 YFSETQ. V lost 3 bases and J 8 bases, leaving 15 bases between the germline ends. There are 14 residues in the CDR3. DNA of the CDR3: TGCGCCAGCAGCTCCTCTCAGGGGATGGATGAGCAGTTCTTC. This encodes CASSSSQGMDEQFF.

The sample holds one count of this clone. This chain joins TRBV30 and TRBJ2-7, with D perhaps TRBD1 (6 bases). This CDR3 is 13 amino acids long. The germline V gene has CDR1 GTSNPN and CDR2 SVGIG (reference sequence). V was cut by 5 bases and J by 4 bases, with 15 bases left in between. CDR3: CAWGPGHTYEQYF. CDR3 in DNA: TGTGCCTGGGGCCCGGGACACACATACGAGCAGTACTTC.

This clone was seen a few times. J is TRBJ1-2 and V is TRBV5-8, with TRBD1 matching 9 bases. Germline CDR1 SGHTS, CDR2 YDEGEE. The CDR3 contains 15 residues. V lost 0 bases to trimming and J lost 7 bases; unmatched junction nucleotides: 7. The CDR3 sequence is CASSLALRTGAGYTF. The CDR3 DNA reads TGTGCCAGCAGCTTGGCTCTCAGGACAGGGGCTGGCTACACCTTC.

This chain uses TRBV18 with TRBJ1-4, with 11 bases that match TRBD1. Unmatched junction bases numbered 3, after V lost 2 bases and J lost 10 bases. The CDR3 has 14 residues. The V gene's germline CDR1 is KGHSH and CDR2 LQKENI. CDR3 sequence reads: CASSPGQGAGKLFF. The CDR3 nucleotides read TGTGCCAGCTCACCAGGACAGGGGGCAGGAAAACTGTTTTTT.